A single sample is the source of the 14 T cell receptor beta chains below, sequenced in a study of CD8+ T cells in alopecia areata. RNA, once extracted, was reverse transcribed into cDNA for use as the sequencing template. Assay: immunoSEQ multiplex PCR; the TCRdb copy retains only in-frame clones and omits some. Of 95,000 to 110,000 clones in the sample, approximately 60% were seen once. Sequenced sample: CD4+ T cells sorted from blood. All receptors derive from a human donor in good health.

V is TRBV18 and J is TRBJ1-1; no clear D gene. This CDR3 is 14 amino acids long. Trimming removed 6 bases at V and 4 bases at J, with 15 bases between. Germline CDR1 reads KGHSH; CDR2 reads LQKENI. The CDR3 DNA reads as TGTGCCAGCTCCGGTCTCGAGCGGGGCACTGAAGCTTTCTTT. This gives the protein CASSGLERGTEAFF.

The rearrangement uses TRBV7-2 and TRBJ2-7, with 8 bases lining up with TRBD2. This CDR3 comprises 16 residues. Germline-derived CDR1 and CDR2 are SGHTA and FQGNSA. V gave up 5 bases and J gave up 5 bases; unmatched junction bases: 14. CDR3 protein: CASSPIPGLVGHEQYF. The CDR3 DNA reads TGTGCCAGCAGCCCTATCCCGGGACTAGTGGGCCACGAGCAGTACTTC.

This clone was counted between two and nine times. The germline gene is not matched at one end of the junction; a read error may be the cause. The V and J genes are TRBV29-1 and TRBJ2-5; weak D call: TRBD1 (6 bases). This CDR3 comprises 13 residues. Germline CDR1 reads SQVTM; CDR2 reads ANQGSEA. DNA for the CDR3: TGCAACGTTGGCCAGGGGACCGCCGAGACCCAGTACTTC. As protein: CNVGQGTAETQYF.

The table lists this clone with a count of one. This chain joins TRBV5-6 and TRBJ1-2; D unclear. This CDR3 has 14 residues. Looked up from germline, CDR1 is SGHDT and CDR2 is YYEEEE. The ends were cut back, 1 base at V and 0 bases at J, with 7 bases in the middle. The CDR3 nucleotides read TGTGCCAGCAGCTTGATCGCAGCTAACTATGGCTACACCTTC. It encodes CASSLIAANYGYTF.

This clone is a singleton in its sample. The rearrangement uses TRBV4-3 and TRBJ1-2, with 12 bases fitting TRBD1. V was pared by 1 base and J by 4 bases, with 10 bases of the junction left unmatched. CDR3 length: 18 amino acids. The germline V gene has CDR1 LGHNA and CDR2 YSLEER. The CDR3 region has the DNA TGCGCCAGCAGCCAAGGTCCGGGACAGGGGGCGAAAGGCTATGGCTACACCTTC. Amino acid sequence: CASSQGPGQGAKGYGYTF.

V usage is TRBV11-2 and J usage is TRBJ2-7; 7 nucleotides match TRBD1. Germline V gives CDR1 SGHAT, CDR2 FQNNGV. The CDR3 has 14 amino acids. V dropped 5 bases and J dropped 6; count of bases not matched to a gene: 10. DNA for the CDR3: TGTGCCAGCAGCACGACAGGGTCCCTGGGCGAGCAGTACTTC. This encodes CASSTTGSLGEQYF.

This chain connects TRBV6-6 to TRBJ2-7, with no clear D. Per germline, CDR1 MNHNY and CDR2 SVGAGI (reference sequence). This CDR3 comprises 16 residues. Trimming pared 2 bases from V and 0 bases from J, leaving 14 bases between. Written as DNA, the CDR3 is TGTGCCAGCAGTTACCCCCGGACGGGCGGCTCCTACGAGCAGTACTTC. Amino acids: CASSYPRTGGSYEQYF.

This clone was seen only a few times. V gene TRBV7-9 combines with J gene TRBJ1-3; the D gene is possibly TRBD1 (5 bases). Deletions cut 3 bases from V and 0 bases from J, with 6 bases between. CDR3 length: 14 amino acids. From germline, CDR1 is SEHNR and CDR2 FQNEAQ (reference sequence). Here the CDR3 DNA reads TGTGCCAGCAGCTTGACAGTCTCTGGAAACACCATATATTTT. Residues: CASSLTVSGNTIYF.

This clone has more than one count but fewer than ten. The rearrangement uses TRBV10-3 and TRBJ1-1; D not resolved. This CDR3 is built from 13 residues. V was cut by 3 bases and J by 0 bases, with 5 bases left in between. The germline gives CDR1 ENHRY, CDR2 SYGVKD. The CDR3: CAISDLVNTEAFF. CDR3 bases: TGTGCCATCAGTGACCTGGTGAACACTGAAGCTTTCTTT.

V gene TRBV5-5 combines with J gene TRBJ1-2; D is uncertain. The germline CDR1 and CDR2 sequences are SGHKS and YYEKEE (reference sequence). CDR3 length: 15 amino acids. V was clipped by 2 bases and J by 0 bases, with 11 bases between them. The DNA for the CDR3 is TGTGCCAGCAGCTTTGGAGACACCGCTAACTATGGCTACACCTTC. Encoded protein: CASSFGDTANYGYTF.

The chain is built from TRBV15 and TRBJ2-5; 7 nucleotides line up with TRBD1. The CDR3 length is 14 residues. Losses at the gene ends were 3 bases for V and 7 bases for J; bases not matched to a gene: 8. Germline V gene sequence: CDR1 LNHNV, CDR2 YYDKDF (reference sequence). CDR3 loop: CATSSITGAGTQYF. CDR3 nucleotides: TGTGCCACCAGCAGCATCACAGGGGCCGGGACCCAGTACTTC.

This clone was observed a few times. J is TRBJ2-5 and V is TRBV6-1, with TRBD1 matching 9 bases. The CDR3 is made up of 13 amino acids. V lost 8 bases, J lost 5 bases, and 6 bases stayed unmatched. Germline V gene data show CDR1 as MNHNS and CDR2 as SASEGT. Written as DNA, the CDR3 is TGTGCCAGCCGGACAGGGGTTGGGGAGACCCAGTACTTC. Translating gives CASRTGVGETQYF.

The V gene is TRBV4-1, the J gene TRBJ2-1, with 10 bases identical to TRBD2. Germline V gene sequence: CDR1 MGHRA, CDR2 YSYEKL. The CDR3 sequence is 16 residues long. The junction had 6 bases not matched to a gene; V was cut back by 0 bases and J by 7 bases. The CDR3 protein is CASSQEGLAGENEQFF. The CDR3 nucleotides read TGCGCCAGCAGCCAAGAGGGGCTAGCGGGGGAAAATGAGCAGTTCTTC.

CDR3 protein: CASSLVADYGYTF. The DNA for the CDR3 is TGTGCCAGCAGCTTGGTGGCAGACTATGGCTACACCTTC. The chain carries TRBV5-6 and TRBJ1-2; no definite D call. Trimming left V 0 bases short and J 3 bases short, with 6 bases between. CDR1 SGHDT and CDR2 YYEEEE come from the germline V gene. This CDR3 contains 13 residues. Full variable domain (remainder filled in from reference TRBV5-6 and TRBJ1-2): DAGVTQSPTHLIKTRGQQVTLRCSPKSGHDTVSWYQQALGQGPQFIFQYYEEEERQRGNFPDRFSGHQFPNYSSELNVNALLLGDSALYLCASSLVADYGYTFGSGTRLTVV.